Sequencing of this T cell receptor beta chain was carried out in a study of blood T cell repertoires in COVID-19. Overall study context: T cells, B-cell-depleted T cells, or PBMCs supplied cDNA or gDNA.

The CDR3 totals 17 residues. Germline V gene lookup returns CDR1 MNHEY and CDR2 SMNVEV (reference sequence). Trimming took 5 bases from V and 1 from J; bases not matched to a gene: 10. Sequenced by immunoSEQ multiplex PCR; TCRdb stores in-frame clones only, minus some. The repertoire holds 90,000 to 120,000 clones, with 80% to 85% as singletons. The receptor was isolated from a man between 65 and 80 years old with acute or convalescent COVID-19. The sample comprised peripheral blood. The rearrangement uses TRBV27 and TRBJ1-1; 10 bases line up with TRBD1. The CDR3 DNA reads TGTGCCAGCAGTCCGCTAGGGACAGGGGTGGGGAACACTGAAGCTTTCTTT. Protein sequence: CASSPLGTGVGNTEAFF.